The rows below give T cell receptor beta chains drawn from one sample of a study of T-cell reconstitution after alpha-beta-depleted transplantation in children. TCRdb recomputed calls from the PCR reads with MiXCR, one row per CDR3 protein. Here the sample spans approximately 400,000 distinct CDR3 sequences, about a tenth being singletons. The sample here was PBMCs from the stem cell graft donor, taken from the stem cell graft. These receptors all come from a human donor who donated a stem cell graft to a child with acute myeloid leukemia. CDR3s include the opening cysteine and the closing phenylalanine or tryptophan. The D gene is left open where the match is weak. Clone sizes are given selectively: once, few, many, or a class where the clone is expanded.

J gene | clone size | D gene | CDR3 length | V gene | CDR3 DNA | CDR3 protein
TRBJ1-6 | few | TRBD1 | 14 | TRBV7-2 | TGTGCCAGCAGCCTGGACAGGGGACGTTCACCCCTCCACTTT | CASSLDRGRSPLHF
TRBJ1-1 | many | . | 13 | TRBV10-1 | TGCGCCAGCAGTGGGAACAGGCAGACTGAAGCTTTCTTT | CASSGNRQTEAFF
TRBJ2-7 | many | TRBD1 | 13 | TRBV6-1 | TGTGCCAGCAGTACCGGACAGGGTCGGGAGCAGTACTTC | CASSTGQGREQYF
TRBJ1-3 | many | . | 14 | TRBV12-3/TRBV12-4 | TGTGCCAGCAACAACGGCGGCTCTGGAAACACCATATATTTT | CASNNGGSGNTIYF
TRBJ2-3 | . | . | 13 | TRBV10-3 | TGTGCCATCATGGGCGGGAGCACAGATACGCAGTATTTT | CAIMGGSTDTQYF
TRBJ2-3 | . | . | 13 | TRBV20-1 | TGCAGTGCTAGAGGCCCGGGTTGGGATACGCAGTATTTT | CSARGPGWDTQYF
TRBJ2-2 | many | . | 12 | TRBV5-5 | TGTGCCAGCAGCCTCCCTGCCGGGGAGCTGTTTTTT | CASSLPAGELFF
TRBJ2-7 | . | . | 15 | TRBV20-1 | TGCAGTGCTAGAGATTGGGGGGCGCGGTCCTACGAGCAGTACTTC | CSARDWGARSYEQYF
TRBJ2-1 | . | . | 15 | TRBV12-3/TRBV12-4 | TGTGCCAGCAGTTTGGAGGAGACCTCCTACAATGAGCAGTTCTTC | CASSLEETSYNEQFF
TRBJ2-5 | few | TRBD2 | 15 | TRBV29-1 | TGCAGCGTTTCCAGGACTAGCGGGAGCGGAGAGACCCAGTACTTC | CSVSRTSGSGETQYF